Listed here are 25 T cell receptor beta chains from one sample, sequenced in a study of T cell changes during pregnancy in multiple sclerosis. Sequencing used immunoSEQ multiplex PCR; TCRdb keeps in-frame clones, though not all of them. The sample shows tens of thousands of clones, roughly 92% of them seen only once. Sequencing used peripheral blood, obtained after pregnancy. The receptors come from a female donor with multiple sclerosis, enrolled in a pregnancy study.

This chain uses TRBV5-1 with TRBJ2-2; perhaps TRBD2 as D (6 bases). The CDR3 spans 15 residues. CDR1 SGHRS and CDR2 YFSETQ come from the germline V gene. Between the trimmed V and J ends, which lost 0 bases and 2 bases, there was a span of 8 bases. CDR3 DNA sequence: TGCGCCAGCAGCTTGGAGGACTACAACACCGGGGAGCTGTTTTTT. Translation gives CASSLEDYNTGELFF.

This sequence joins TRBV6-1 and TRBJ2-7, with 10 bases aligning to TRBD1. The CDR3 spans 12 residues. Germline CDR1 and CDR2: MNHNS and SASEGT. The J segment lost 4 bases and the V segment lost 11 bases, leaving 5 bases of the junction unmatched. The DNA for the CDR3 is TGTGCCTGCGGACAGGGGGGATACGAGCAGTACTTC. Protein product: CACGQGGYEQYF.

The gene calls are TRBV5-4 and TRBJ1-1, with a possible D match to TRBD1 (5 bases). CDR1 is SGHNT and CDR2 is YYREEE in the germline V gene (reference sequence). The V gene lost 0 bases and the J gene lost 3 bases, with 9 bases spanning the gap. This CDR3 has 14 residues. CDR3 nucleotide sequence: TGTGCCAGCAGCTTGGCCAGGGTTGACACTGAAGCTTTCTTT. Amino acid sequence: CASSLARVDTEAFF.

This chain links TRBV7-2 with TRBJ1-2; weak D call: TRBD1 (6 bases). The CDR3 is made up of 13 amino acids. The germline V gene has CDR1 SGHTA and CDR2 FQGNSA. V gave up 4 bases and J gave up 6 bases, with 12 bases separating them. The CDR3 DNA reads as TGTGCCAGCAGCTCCCCGAACAGGGATGGCTACACCTTC. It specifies CASSSPNRDGYTF. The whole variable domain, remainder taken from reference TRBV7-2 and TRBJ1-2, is GAGVSQSPSNKVTEKGKDVELRCDPISGHTALYWYRQSLGQGLEFLIYFQGNSAPDKSGLPSDRFSAERTGGSVSTLTIQRTQQEDSAVYLCASSSPNRDGYTFGSGTRLTVV.

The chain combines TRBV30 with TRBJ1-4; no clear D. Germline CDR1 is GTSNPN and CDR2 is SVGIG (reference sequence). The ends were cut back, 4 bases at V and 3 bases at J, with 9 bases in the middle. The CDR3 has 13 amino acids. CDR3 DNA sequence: TGTGCCTGGAAGAGGGCGGCTAATGAAAAACTGTTTTTT. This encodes CAWKRAANEKLFF.

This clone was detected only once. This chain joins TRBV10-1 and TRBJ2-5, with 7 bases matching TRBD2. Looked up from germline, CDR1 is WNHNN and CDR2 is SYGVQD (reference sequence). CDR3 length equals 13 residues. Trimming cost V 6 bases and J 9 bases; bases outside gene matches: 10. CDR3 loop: CASSEAWGGAQYF. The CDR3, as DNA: TGCGCCAGCAGCGAGGCGTGGGGGGGTGCCCAGTACTTC.

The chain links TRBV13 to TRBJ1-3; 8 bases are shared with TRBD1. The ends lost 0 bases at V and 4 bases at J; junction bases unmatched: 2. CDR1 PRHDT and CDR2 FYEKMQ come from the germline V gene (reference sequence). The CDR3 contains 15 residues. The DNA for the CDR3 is TGTGCCAGCAGCTTAGGCGGACAGGGAGGAAACACCATATATTTT. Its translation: CASSLGGQGGNTIYF. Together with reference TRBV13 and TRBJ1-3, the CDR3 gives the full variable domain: AAGVIQSPRHLIKEKRETATLKCYPIPRHDTVYWYQQGPGQDPQFLISFYEKMQSDKGSIPDRFSAQQFSDYHSELNMSSLELGDSALYFCASSLGGQGGNTIYFGEGSWLTVV.

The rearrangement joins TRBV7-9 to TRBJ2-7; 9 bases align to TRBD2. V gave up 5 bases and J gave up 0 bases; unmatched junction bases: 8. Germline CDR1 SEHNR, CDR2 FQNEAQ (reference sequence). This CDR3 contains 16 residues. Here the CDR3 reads CASSPRLADSSYEQYF. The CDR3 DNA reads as TGTGCCAGCAGCCCCCGACTAGCGGATAGCTCCTACGAGCAGTACTTC.

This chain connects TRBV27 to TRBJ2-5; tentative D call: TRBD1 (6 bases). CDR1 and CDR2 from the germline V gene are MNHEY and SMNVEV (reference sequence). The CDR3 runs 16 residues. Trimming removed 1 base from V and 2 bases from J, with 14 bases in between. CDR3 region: CASSLWGPLEQETQYF. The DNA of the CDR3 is TGTGCCAGCAGTTTATGGGGGCCCCTGGAACAAGAGACCCAGTACTTC.

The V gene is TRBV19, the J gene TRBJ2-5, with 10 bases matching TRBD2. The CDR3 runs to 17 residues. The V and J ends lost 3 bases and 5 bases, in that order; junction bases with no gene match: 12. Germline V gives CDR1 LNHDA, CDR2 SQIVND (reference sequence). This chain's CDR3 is CASSIGVIAGGRETQYF. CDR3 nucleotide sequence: TGTGCCAGTAGTATTGGAGTCATAGCGGGGGGCCGCGAGACCCAGTACTTC.

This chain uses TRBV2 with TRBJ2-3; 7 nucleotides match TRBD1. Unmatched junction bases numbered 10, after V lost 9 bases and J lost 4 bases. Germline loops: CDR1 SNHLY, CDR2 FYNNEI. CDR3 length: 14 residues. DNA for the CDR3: TGTGCCAGGGAGAGACAGGGAGCGTCAGATACGCAGTATTTT. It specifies CARERQGASDTQYF.

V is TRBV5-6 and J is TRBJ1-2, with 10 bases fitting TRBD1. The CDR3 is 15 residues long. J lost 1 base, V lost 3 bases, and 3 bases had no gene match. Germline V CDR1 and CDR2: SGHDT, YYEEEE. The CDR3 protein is CASSWGQGYNYGYTF. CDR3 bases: TGTGCCAGCAGCTGGGGACAGGGGTATAACTATGGCTACACCTTC.

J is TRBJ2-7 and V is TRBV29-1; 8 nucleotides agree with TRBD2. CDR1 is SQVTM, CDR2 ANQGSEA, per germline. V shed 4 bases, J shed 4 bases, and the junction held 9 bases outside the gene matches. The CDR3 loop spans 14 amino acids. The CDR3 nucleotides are TGCAGCGTTGCGGGACTAGGCGAGCGATACGAGCAGTACTTC. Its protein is CSVAGLGERYEQYF.

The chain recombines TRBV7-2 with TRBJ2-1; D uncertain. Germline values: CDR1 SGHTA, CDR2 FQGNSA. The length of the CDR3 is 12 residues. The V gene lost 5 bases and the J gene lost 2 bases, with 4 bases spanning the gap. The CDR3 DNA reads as TGTGCCAGCAGCCCTGCCTACAATGAGCAGTTCTTC. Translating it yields CASSPAYNEQFF.

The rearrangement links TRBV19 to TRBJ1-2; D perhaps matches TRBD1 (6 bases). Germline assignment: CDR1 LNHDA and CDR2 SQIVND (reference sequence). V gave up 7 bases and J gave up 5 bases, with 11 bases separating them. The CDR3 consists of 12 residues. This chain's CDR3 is CASTGQTYGYTF. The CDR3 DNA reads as TGTGCCAGTACTGGACAGACTTATGGCTACACCTTC.

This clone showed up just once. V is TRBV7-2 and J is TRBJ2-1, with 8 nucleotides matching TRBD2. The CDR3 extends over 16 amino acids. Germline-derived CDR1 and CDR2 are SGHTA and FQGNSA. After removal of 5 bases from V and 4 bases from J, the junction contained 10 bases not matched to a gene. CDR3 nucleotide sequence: TGTGCCAGCAGCCCACCTGGAATAGCGGGGTACAATGAGCAGTTCTTC. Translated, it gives CASSPPGIAGYNEQFF.

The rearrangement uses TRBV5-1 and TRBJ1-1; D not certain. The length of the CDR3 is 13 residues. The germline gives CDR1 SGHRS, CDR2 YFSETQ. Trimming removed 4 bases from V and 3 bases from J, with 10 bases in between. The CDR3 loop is CASSDTDHTEAFF. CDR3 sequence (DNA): TGCGCCAGCAGCGACACAGACCACACTGAAGCTTTCTTT.

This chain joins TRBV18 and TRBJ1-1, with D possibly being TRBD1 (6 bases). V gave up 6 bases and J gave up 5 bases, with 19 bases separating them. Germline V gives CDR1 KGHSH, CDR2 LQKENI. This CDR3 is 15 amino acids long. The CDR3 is CASSGELDRPTEAFF. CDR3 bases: TGTGCCAGCTCGGGAGAGTTAGACAGGCCGACTGAAGCTTTCTTT.

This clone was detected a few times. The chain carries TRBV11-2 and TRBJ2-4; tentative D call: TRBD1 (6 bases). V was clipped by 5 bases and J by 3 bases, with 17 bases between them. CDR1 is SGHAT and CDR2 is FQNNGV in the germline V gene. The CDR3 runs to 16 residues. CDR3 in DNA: TGTGCCAGCAGCCCTGGGGGCCCGGGGCTCAAAAACATTCAGTACTTC. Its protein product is CASSPGGPGLKNIQYF.

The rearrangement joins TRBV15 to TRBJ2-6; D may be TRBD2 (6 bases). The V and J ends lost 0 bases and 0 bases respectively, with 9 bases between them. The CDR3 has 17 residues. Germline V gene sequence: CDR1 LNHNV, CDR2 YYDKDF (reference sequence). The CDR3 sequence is CATSRDRGFSGANVLTF. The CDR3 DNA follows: TGTGCCACCAGCAGAGATCGGGGGTTCTCTGGGGCCAACGTCCTGACTTTC.

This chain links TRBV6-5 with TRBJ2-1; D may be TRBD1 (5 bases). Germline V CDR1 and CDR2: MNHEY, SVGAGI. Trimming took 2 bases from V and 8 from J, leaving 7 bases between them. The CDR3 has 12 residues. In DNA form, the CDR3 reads TGTGCCAGCAGTTACGGCAGGGATGAGCAGTTCTTC. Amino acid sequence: CASSYGRDEQFF.

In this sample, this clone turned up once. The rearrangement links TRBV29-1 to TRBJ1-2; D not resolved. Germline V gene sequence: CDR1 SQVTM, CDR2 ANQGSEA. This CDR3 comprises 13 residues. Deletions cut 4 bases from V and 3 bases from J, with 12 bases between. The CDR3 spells CSVVVGSHYGYTF. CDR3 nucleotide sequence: TGCAGCGTTGTAGTGGGCTCTCACTATGGCTACACCTTC.

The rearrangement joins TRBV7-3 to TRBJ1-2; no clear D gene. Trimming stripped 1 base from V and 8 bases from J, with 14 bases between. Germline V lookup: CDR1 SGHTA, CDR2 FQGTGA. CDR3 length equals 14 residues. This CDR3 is CASSLNSRGNGYTF. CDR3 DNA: TGTGCCAGCAGCTTAAACTCCCGGGGAAACGGCTACACCTTC. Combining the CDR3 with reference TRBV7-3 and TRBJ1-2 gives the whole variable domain GAGVSQTPSNKVTEKGKYVELRCDPISGHTALYWYRQSLGQGPEFLIYFQGTGAADDSGLPNDRFFAVRPEGSVSTLKIQRTERGDSAVYLCASSLNSRGNGYTFGSGTRLTVV.

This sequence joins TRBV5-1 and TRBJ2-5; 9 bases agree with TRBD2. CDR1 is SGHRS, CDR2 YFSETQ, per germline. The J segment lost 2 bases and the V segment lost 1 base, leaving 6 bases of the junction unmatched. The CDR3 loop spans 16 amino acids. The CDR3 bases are TGCGCCAGCAGCTTGCAGCCCAGCGGGGGGCAAGAGACCCAGTACTTC. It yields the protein CASSLQPSGGQETQYF.

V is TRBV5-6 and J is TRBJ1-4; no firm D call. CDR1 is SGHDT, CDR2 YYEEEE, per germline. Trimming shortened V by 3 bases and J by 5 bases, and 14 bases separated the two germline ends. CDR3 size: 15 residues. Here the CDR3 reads CASSSGRGVNEKLFF. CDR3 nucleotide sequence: TGTGCCAGCAGCTCCGGGAGAGGTGTAAATGAAAAACTGTTTTTT.